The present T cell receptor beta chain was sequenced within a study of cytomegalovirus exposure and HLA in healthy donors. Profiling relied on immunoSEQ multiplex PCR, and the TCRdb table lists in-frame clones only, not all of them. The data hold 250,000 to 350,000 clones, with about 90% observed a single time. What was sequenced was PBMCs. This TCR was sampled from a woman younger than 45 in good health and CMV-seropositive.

CDR3 coding DNA: TGTGCCAGCAGTGGGAACTATGGCTACACCTTC. It codes for CASSGNYGYTF. V and J are TRBV25-1 and TRBJ1-2; D not certain. V dropped 4 bases and J dropped 2 bases, with 2 bases sitting between them. The germline V gene encodes CDR1 MGHDK and CDR2 SYGVNS. The CDR3 runs 11 residues.